These 17 T cell receptor beta chains originate from one sample sequenced in a study of blood T cell repertoires in COVID-19 (dated by TCRdb to about 2020). The library was obtained by the immunoSEQ multiplex PCR assay. The clones in this table, taken by TCRdb from immuneACCESS, are in-frame only. Not every clone is retained; where verified, under half of the shortfall comes from an unresolved V gene, and the cause of the rest is unknown. Counted in this sample were under 75,000 clones; over 75% of them appeared once. 2% to 2.5% of the sample rests with the top ten. Sequenced sample: peripheral blood. Receptor source: a human donor in a cohort sampled during active COVID-19.

This clone was counted only a few times. The chain employs TRBV28 and TRBJ2-2, with TRBD1 matching over 7 bases. Germline CDR1 reads MDHEN; CDR2 reads SYDVKM. CDR3 length: 16 residues. The trim removed 5 bases at V and 3 bases at J, leaving 9 bases unmatched. CDR3 nucleotides: TGTGCCAGCAGTGCAGGGGGTAGCGCGCACACCGGGGAGCTGTTTTTT. Amino acid sequence: CASSAGGSAHTGELFF.

The chain is built from TRBV7-3 and TRBJ2-1; TRBD2 aligns across 10 bases. The CDR3 is 15 residues long. V was clipped by 5 bases and J by 3 bases; unmatched bases: 4. CDR1 is SGHTA, CDR2 FQGTGA, per germline. CDR3 DNA: TGTGCCAGCAGCCCAGCGGGAGGGATCTACAATGAGCAGTTCTTC. Amino acids: CASSPAGGIYNEQFF.

The rearrangement uses TRBV19 and TRBJ2-3, with 9 bases matching TRBD1. The germline CDR1 and CDR2 sequences are LNHDA and SQIVND (reference sequence). The CDR3 loop spans 16 amino acids. Unmatched junction bases numbered 3, after V lost 1 base and J lost 1 base. CDR3 in DNA: TGTGCCAGTAGTATAGGAAGGACAGGGGGCACAGATACGCAGTATTTT. Amino acids: CASSIGRTGGTDTQYF.

J is TRBJ2-1 and V is TRBV4-2; D ambiguous. With 2 bases removed from V and 9 bases from J, the gap between germline ends came to 14 bases. Per germline, CDR1 LGHNA and CDR2 YNFKEQ. The CDR3 is 14 residues long. CDR3 DNA sequence: TGTGCCAGCAGCCAACTGACAAAGCACGTTGAGCAGTTCTTC. This translates into CASSQLTKHVEQFF.

The V and J genes are TRBV27 and TRBJ2-7; perhaps TRBD2 as D (5 bases). V was cut by 8 bases and J by 7 bases, with 18 bases left in between. The length of the CDR3 is 13 residues. Germline CDR1 MNHEY, CDR2 SMNVEV (reference sequence). This CDR3 is CASGSGLWGEQYF. The CDR3 DNA follows: TGTGCCAGCGGATCCGGACTTTGGGGAGAGCAGTACTTC.

This chain joins TRBV2 and TRBJ2-2; D possibly corresponds to TRBD1 (6 bases). CDR3 size: 13 residues. V was shortened by 7 bases and J by 7 bases, with 13 bases between the two germline ends. Germline values: CDR1 SNHLY, CDR2 FYNNEI. DNA of the CDR3: TGTGCCAGCAATCAGGGGCCGGGCGGGGAGCTGTTTTTT. Amino acids: CASNQGPGGELFF.

As for this clone: The junction departs from germline at one end; a sequencing error may be responsible. The chain carries TRBV6-1 and TRBJ1-5; D remains unclear. This CDR3 contains 14 residues. Germline loops: CDR1 MNHNS, CDR2 SASEGT. CDR3 sequence reads: CASREDIFGQPQHF. The DNA for the CDR3 is TGTGCCAGCAGGGAAGACATATTCGGGCAGCCCCAGCATTTT.

This clone turned up a few times. This chain joins TRBV5-1 and TRBJ2-3; 11 nucleotides line up with TRBD2. The germline V gene has CDR1 SGHRS and CDR2 YFSETQ. The CDR3 spans 17 residues. V was clipped by 0 bases and J by 4 bases; unmatched bases: 7. In nucleotides, the CDR3 is TGCGCCAGCAGCTTGGGTTCCCTAGCGGGAGGCGCAGATACGCAGTATTTT. Protein: CASSLGSLAGGADTQYF.

The chain couples TRBV19 to TRBJ1-4; 8 bases match TRBD1. This CDR3 is built from 14 residues. The V gene end was trimmed by 5 bases and the J gene end by 7 bases; junction bases not matched to a gene: 6. Germline V gives CDR1 LNHDA, CDR2 SQIVND (reference sequence). The CDR3 bases are TGTGCCAGTAGTGGACAGGGAGGTTCTGAAAAACTGTTTTTT. It codes for CASSGQGGSEKLFF.

This chain uses TRBV27 with TRBJ2-7; D call uncertain. CDR1 MNHEY and CDR2 SMNVEV come from the germline V gene (reference sequence). The V gene lost 8 bases and the J gene lost 3 bases, with 14 bases spanning the gap. The CDR3 covers 13 residues. DNA of the CDR3: TGTGCCAGCGCTCGATCCCGAGACTACGAGCAGTACTTC. Translation: CASARSRDYEQYF.

V is TRBV30 and J is TRBJ1-2, with no clear D. This CDR3 is built from 14 residues. V gave up 2 bases and J gave up 7 bases, with 17 bases separating them. Germline V gene data show CDR1 as GTSNPN and CDR2 as SVGIG (reference sequence). The CDR3 loop reads CAWSKGGFDSGYTF. CDR3 DNA: TGTGCCTGGAGTAAAGGAGGATTTGATAGTGGCTACACCTTC.

The V gene is TRBV9, the J gene TRBJ2-2; a weak D match, TRBD1 (6 bases). This CDR3 has 15 amino acids. V lost 0 bases, J lost 3 bases, and 9 bases lay in between. Germline-derived CDR1 and CDR2 are SGDLS and YYNGEE. In DNA form, the CDR3 reads TGTGCCAGCAGCGTAGACAGGGATTACACCGGGGAGCTGTTTTTT. Amino acid sequence: CASSVDRDYTGELFF.

V is TRBV4-3 and J is TRBJ2-6, with D perhaps matching TRBD2 (6 bases). The V gene's germline CDR1 is LGHNA and CDR2 YSLEER. Trimming removed 4 bases from V and 0 bases from J, with 16 bases in between. The CDR3 length is 18 residues. The CDR3 nucleotides are TGCGCCAGCAGCCCGGAGGGGAACCATCGCTCTGGGGCCAACGTCCTGACTTTC. Encoded protein: CASSPEGNHRSGANVLTF.

In DNA form, the CDR3 reads TGCGCCAGCAGTCAGCGACAGGGCAAGAGATACGAGCAGTACTTC. Its translation: CASSQRQGKRYEQYF. The chain joins TRBV23-1 to TRBJ2-7; 7 positions agree with TRBD1. TRBV23-1 is treated as an ORF (open reading frame) with a function not yet certain. With 3 bases clipped from V and 4 bases from J, the junction kept 9 bases outside the gene matches. The CDR3 has 15 residues.

The CDR3 loop is CASSLGSSGVMKQYF. The DNA of the CDR3 is TGTGCCAGCAGCTTAGGGTCTAGCGGGGTTATGAAGCAGTACTTC. The chain uses TRBV7-2 and TRBJ2-7; TRBD2 matches at 9 bases. The CDR3 extends over 15 amino acids. Trimming took 1 base from V and 8 from J; bases not matched to a gene: 9. The germline V gene encodes CDR1 SGHTA and CDR2 FQGNSA.

This chain uses TRBV6-5 with TRBJ2-2; 8 nucleotides align to TRBD1. Unmatched junction bases numbered 7, after V lost 6 bases and J lost 4 bases. CDR3 size: 15 residues. The germline CDR1 and CDR2 sequences are MNHEY and SVGAGI. CDR3 sequence: CASRSGTGFTGELFF. CDR3 sequence (DNA): TGTGCCAGCAGGTCCGGGACAGGCTTCACCGGGGAGCTGTTTTTT.

The chain employs TRBV7-6 and TRBJ2-1; possibly TRBD1 for D (6 bases). Trimming removed 5 bases from V and 2 bases from J, with 13 bases in between. Looked up from germline, CDR1 is SGHVS and CDR2 is FNYEAQ. This CDR3 is 15 amino acids long. The chain's CDR3 is CASSPGQGTYNEQFF. The CDR3 DNA reads TGTGCCAGCAGCCCGGGGCAGGGGACCTACAATGAGCAGTTCTTC.